The clone carrying this T cell receptor beta chain was detected a few times. Antigen unknown. These data belong to a study of T cell repertoires in cytomegalovirus infection. Study at large: Matching HLA type and CMV infection were both indicated by public TCR beta signatures.

Germline CDR1 and CDR2: SGHVS and FQNEAQ. Trimming removed 6 bases from V and 1 base from J; junction bases left unmatched: 8. This CDR3 has 17 amino acids. One entry per CDR3 protein results from TCRdb running MiXCR on the reads. The data hold some 220,000 distinct CDR3 sequences, with approximately 40% observed a single time. Here the sequenced sample was CD8+ T cells from cultured PBMCs, taken from culture after CMV antigen stimulation. The sequence was obtained from a human donor in good health (CMV status not recorded). Some clones in this sample may be carry-over from other donors' samples. The J gene is TRBJ2-6, the V gene TRBV7-8, with 8 bases matching TRBD1. The CDR3 reads CASSLYRGTSGANVLTF. CDR3 coding DNA: TGTGCCAGCAGTCTTTACAGGGGGACTTCTGGGGCCAACGTCCTGACTTTC.